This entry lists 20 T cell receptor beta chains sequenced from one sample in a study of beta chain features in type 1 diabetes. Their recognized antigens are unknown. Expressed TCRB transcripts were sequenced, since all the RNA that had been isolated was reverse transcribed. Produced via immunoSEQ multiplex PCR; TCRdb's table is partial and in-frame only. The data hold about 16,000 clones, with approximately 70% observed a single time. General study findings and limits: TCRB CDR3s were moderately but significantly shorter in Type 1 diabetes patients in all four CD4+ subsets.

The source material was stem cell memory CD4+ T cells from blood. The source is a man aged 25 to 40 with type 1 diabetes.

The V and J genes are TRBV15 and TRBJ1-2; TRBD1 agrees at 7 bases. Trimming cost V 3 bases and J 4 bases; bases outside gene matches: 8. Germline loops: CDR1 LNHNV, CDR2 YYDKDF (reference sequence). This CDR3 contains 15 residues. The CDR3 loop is CATSRGTEASYGYTF. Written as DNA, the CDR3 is TGTGCCACCAGCAGGGGGACAGAAGCCTCCTATGGCTACACCTTC.

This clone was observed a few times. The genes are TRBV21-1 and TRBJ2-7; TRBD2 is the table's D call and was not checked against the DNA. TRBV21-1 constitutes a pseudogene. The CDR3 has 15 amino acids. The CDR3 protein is CASSKAGTGAYEQYF. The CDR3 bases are TGTGCCAGCAGCAAAGCCGGGACGGGAGCCTACGAGCAGTACTTC.

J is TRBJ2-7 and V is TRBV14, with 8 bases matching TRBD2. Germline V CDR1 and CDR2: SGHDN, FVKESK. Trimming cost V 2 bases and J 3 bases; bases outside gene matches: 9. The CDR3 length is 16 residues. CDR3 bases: TGTGCCAGCAGCCAATTCGCGGGGGGTGGAGGCTACGAGCAGTACTTC. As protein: CASSQFAGGGGYEQYF.

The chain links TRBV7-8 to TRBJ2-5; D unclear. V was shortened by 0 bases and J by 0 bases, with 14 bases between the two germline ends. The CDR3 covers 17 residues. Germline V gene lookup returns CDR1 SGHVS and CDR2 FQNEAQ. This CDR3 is CASSLAARWQYQETQYF. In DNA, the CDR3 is TGTGCCAGCAGCTTAGCGGCCCGATGGCAGTACCAAGAGACCCAGTACTTC.

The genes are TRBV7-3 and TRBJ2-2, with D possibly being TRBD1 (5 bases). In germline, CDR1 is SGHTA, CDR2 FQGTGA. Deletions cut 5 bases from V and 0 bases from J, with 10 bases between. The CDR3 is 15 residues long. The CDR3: CASSPTEANTGELFF. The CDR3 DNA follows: TGTGCCAGCAGCCCGACAGAAGCGAACACCGGGGAGCTGTTTTTT. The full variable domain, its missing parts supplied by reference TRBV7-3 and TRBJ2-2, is GAGVSQTPSNKVTEKGKYVELRCDPISGHTALYWYRQSLGQGPEFLIYFQGTGAADDSGLPNDRFFAVRPEGSVSTLKIQRTERGDSAVYLCASSPTEANTGELFFGEGSRLTVL.

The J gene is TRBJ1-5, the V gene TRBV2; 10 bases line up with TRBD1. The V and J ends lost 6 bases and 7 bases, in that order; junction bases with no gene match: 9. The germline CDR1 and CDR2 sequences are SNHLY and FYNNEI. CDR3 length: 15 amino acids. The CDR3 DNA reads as TGTGCCAGCAGCCAGACAGGGGGCGTAGGGCAGCCCCAGCATTTT. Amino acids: CASSQTGGVGQPQHF.

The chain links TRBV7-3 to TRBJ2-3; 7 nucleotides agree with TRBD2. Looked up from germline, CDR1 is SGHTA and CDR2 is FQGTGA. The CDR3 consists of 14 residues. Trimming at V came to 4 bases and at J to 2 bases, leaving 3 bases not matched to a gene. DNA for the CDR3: TGTGCCAGCAGCTCGGGACTACACACAGATACGCAGTATTTT. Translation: CASSSGLHTDTQYF.

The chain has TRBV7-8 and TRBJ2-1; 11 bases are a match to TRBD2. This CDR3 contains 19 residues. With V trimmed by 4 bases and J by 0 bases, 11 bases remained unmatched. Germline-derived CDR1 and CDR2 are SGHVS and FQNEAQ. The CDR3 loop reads CASSSSGGHRRSSYNEQFF. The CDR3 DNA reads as TGTGCCAGCAGCTCTAGCGGGGGGCATAGACGGAGCTCCTACAATGAGCAGTTCTTC.

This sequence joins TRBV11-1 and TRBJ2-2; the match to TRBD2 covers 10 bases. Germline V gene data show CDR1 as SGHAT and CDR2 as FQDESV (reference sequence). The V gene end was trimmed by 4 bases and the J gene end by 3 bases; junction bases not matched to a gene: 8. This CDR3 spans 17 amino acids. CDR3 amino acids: CASSSPGSGGYTGELFF. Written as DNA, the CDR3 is TGTGCCAGCAGCTCCCCCGGTAGCGGGGGGTACACCGGGGAGCTGTTTTTT. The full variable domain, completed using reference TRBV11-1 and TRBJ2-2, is EAEVAQSPRYKITEKSQAVAFWCDPISGHATLYWYRQILGQGPELLVQFQDESVVDDSQLPKDRFSAERLKGVDSTLKIQPAELGDSAMYLCASSSPGSGGYTGELFFGEGSRLTVL.

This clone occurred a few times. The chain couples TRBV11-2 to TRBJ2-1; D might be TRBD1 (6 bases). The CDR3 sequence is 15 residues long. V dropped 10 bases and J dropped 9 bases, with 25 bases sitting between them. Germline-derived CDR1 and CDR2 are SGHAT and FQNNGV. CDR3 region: CATFGGSFGLGEQFF. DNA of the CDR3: TGTGCCACTTTTGGGGGCTCCTTCGGGTTGGGTGAGCAGTTCTTC.

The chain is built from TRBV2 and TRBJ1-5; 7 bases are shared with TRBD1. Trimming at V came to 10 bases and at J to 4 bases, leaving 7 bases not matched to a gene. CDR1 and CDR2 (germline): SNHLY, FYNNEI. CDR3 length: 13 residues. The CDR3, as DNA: TGTGCCACCGGGGGACAGAGGAATCAGCCCCAGCATTTT. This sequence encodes CATGGQRNQPQHF.

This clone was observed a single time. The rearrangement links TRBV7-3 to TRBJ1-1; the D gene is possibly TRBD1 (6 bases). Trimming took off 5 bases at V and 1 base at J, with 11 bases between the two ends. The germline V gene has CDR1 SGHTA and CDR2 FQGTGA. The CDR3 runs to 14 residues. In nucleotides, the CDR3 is TGTGCCAGCAGCCCGGGACACGGGAACACTGAAGCTTTCTTT. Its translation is CASSPGHGNTEAFF.

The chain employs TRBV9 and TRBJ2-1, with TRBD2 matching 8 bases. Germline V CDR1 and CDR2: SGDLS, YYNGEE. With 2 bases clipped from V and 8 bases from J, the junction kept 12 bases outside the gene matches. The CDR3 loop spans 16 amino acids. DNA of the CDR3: TGTGCCAGCAGCGTCCTCTCTAGCGGGTTCGTCGATGAGCAGTTCTTC. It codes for CASSVLSSGFVDEQFF.

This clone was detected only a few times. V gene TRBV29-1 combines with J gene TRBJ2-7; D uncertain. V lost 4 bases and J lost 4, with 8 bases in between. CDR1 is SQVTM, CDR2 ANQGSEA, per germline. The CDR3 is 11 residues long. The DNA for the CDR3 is TGCAGCGTTGGTTCCCAATACGAGCAGTACTTC. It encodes CSVGSQYEQYF.

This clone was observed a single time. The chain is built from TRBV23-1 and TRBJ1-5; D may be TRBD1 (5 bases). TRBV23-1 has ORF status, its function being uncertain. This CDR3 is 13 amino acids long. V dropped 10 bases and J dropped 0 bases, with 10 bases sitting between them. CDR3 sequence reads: CAIGGGSNQPQHF. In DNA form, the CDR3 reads TGCGCCATTGGGGGGGGTAGCAATCAGCCCCAGCATTTT.

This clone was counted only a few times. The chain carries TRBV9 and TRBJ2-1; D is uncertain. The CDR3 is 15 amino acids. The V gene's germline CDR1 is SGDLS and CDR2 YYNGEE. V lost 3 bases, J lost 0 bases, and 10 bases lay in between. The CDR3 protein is CASSGGKHSYNEQFF. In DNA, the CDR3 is TGTGCCAGCAGCGGTGGTAAACACTCCTACAATGAGCAGTTCTTC.

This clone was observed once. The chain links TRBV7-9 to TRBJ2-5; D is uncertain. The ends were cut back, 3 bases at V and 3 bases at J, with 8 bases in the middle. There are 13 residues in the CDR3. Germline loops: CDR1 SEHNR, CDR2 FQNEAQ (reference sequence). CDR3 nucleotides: TGTGCCAGCAGCTTGGGCCAGAAAGAGACCCAGTACTTC. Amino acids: CASSLGQKETQYF.

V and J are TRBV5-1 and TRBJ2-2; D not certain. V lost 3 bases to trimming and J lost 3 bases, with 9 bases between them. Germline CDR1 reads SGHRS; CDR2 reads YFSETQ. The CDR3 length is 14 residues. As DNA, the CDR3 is TGCGCCAGCAGCTGGGCGTCGCACACCGGGGAGCTGTTTTTT. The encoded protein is CASSWASHTGELFF.

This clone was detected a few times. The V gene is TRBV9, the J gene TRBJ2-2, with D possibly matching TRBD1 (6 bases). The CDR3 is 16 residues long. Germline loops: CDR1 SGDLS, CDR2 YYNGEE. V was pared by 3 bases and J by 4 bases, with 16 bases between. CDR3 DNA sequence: TGTGCCAGCAGCGGCGGGTGGGGGCCAGGCACCGGGGAGCTGTTTTTT. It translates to CASSGGWGPGTGELFF. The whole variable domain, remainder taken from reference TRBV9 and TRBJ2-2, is DSGVTQTPKHLITATGQRVTLRCSPRSGDLSVYWYQQSLDQGLQFLIQYYNGEERAKGNILERFSAQQFPDLHSELNLSSLELGDSALYFCASSGGWGPGTGELFFGEGSRLTVL.

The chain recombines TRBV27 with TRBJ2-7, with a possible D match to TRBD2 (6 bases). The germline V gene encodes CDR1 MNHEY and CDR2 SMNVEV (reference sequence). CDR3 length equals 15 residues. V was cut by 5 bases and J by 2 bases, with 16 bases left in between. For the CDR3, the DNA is TGTGCCAGCAGTCCGCGCTTCGGGGGAGCCTACGAGCAGTACTTC. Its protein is CASSPRFGGAYEQYF.